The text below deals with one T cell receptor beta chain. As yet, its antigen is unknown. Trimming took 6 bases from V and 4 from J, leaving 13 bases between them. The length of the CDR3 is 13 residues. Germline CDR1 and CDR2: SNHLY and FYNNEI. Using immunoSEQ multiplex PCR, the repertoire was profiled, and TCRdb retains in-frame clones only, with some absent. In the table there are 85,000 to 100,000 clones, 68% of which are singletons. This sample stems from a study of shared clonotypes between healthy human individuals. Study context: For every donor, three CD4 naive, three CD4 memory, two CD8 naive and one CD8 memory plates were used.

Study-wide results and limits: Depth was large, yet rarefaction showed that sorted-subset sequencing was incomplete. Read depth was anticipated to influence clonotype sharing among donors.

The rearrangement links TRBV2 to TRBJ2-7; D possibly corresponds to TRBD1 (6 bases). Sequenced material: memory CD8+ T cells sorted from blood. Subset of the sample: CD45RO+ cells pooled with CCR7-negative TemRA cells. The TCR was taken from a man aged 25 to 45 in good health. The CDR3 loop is CASRLGAPYEQYF. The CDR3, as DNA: TGTGCCAGCAGGCTGGGGGCTCCATACGAGCAGTACTTC. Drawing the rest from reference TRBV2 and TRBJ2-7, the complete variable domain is EPEVTQTPSHQVTQMGQEVILRCVPISNHLYFYWYRQILGQKVEFLVSFYNNEISEKSEIFDDQFSVERPDGSNFTLKIRSTKLEDSAMYFCASRLGAPYEQYFGPGTRLTVT.